These 29 T cell receptor delta chains came from one sample sequenced in a study of gamma delta lymphoproliferative disorders and STAT genes. Sequencing used genomic DNA taken from PBMCs of patients and controls. TCRdb called clones anew from the multiplex PCR reads with CATT. The table shows 1,500 to 2,000 delta-chain clones, with 2.5% to 3% occurring only once. Sequencing input: blood. All receptors derive from a human donor in good health.

This clone is labeled large. The sample contains more than one DNA sequence encoding this CDR3. This rearrangement joins TRDV2 to TRDJ1, with a weak D call TRDD3 (5 bases). The germline CDR1 and CDR2 sequences are GEAIGNYY and EKD. V was shortened by 0 bases and J by 0 bases, with 16 bases between the two germline ends. The CDR3 is 17 amino acids. In DNA, the CDR3 is TGTGCCTGTGACACCGTCGGGGACCGACTGTACACCGATAAACTCATCTTT. It is translated as CACDTVGDRLYTDKLIF.

This clone was found a few times. A read error likely explains why the TCRdb protein, taken from a much larger clone, differs from this DNA's translation at residue 4; the protein shown is translated from the DNA. The V gene is TRDV2, the J gene TRDJ1; D remains unclear. This CDR3 has 21 amino acids. Germline CDR1 is GEAIGNYY and CDR2 is EKD. The CDR3 sequence is CACGTVESPSMRSPYTDKLIF. The CDR3 region has the DNA TGTGCCTGTGGCACCGTCGAGTCGCCGTCCATGAGGTCCCCGTACACCGATAAACTCATCTTT.

Worth noting for this clone: TCRdb shows a much larger clone's protein in place of this DNA's translation, and the two differ at residue 4, likely through a read error; the protein shown is translated from the DNA. V gene TRDV1 combines with J gene TRDJ1, with D perhaps TRDD2 (5 bases). The CDR3 length is 17 residues. Germline V gene lookup returns CDR1 TSWWSYY and CDR2 QGS. The CDR3 sequence: CALEEHPSSRYTDKLIF. CDR3 DNA sequence: TGTGCTCTTGAGGAACACCCTTCTTCACGTTACACCGATAAACTCATCTTT.

In this sample, this clone turned up a few times. This chain connects TRDV2 to TRDJ1, with 10 bases aligning to TRDD3. Germline lookup yields CDR1 GEAIGNYY and CDR2 EKD. This CDR3 spans 22 amino acids. V was pared by 5 bases and J by 0 bases, with 26 bases of the junction left unmatched. Here the CDR3 reads CACAGLGDRVNKSPRYTDKLIF. The CDR3 DNA reads as TGTGCCTGTGCAGGGCTGGGGGATAGGGTCAACAAGAGTCCGCGATACACCGATAAACTCATCTTT.

As concerns this clone: The sample has other DNA sequences that encode this CDR3 too. V gene TRDV1 combines with J gene TRDJ1; the match to TRDD3 covers 10 bases. This CDR3 has 19 residues. V shed 3 bases and J 5 bases; nucleotides not matched to a gene: 18. Germline V CDR1 and CDR2: TSWWSYY, QGS. CDR3 residues: CALGELPELGDDETDKLIF. The CDR3 DNA reads as TGTGCTCTTGGGGAGCTACCCGAACTGGGGGATGATGAGACTGATAAACTCATCTTT.

This clone was seen more than once but under ten times. TCRdb's protein, taken from a much larger clone, differs from this DNA's translation at residue 8, likely owing to a read error; the protein displayed comes from the DNA. The chain recombines TRDV2 with TRDJ2; D remains unclear. Germline loops: CDR1 GEAIGNYY, CDR2 EKD. CDR3 size: 15 residues. The germline V and J ends were trimmed by 0 bases and 2 bases, with 9 bases remaining between them. In nucleotides, the CDR3 is TGTGCCTGTGACACCGGACTGAGATTGACAGCACAACTCTTCTTT. This sequence encodes CACDTGLRLTAQLFF.

This clone is judged large (0.1 to 1%). In the same sample, other DNA sequences code for this CDR3. V is TRDV1 and J is TRDJ1, with 13 bases fitting TRDD3. Per germline, CDR1 TSWWSYY and CDR2 QGS. There are 21 residues in the CDR3. V gave up 0 bases and J gave up 9 bases; unmatched junction bases: 22. The CDR3 here is CALGELEATRTGGYAKSQLIF. CDR3 nucleotide sequence: TGTGCTCTTGGGGAACTAGAAGCGACCCGTACTGGGGGATACGCAAAAAGTCAACTCATCTTT.

As concerns this clone: TCRdb's protein for this DNA is that of a much larger clone and differs from the translation at residue 3, likely a read error; the protein shown is the DNA translation. V gene TRDV2 combines with J gene TRDJ1, with D possibly being TRDD3 (5 bases). In germline, CDR1 is GEAIGNYY, CDR2 EKD. The CDR3 spans 17 residues. CDR3 coding DNA: TGTGCCTATGACACTGGTCCACTAGGGGCGTACACCGATAAACTCATCTTT. This encodes CAYDTGPLGAYTDKLIF.

Concerning this clone: A far more abundant clone sits one base away, making this likely a read error. Other DNA sequences in this specimen translate into the identical CDR3. This chain uses TRDV2 with TRDJ1; 10 bases are shared with TRDD3. The CDR3 runs 22 residues. Germline loops: CDR1 GEAIGNYY, CDR2 EKD. V was clipped by 7 bases and J by 0 bases; unmatched bases: 28. The CDR3 nucleotides read TGTGCCTGCGAGCTGCTGGGGGATAGGGTCAACAAGAGTCCGCGATACACCGATAAACTCATCTTT. Protein: CACELLGDRVNKSPRYTDKLIF.

This clone turned up a few times. TCRdb records a much larger clone's protein for this DNA, with a difference at residue 14 that likely arises from a read error; the protein given is the translation of the DNA. The CDR3 is CACDTLLGDTSSWGTRQMFF. DNA for the CDR3: TGTGCCTGTGACACCCTACTGGGGGATACGAGCTCCTGGGGCACCCGACAGATGTTTTTC. The rearrangement joins TRDV2 to TRDJ3, with 13 bases that match TRDD3. Germline-derived CDR1 and CDR2 are GEAIGNYY and EKD. The CDR3 consists of 20 residues.

This clone was observed a handful of times. With only one base between it and a far larger clone, this is likely a read error. At the DNA level, this CDR3 is encoded by other sequences in the same sample as well. The chain recombines TRDV2 with TRDJ3; a weak D match, TRDD3 (6 bases). Trimming cost V 0 bases and J 0 bases, with 20 bases left between them. This CDR3 has 21 amino acids. In germline, CDR1 is GEAIGNYY, CDR2 EKD. CDR3 in amino acids: CACDTGGPGSGGSWDTRQMFF. The CDR3 nucleotides read TGTGCCTGTGACACCGGGGGTCCTGGCAGTGGGGGCTCCTGGGACACCCGACAGATGTTTTTC.

With respect to this clone: A far larger clone differs by one base, so this is likely a read error. Other DNA sequences in this sample translate to the same CDR3. The rearrangement uses TRDV2 and TRDJ1, with TRDD3 matching 8 bases. Germline lookup yields CDR1 GEAIGNYY and CDR2 EKD. The CDR3 runs 15 residues. J gave up 5 bases and V 4 bases, and 11 bases lay outside the gene matches. Here the CDR3 DNA reads TGTGCCTGTGAGGCTGGGGGACAGGTCACTGATAAACTCATCTTT. Residues: CACEAGGQVTDKLIF.

This clone is deemed large (0.1 to 1%). Distinct nucleotide sequences in the sample also encode this CDR3. The J gene is TRDJ3, the V gene TRDV2, with 13 bases fitting TRDD3. Per germline, CDR1 GEAIGNYY and CDR2 EKD. The V gene end was trimmed by 0 bases and the J gene end by 0 bases; junction bases not matched to a gene: 4. This CDR3 region has 20 residues. The DNA of the CDR3 is TGTGCCTGTGACACCCTACTGGGGGATACGAGCTCCTGGGACACCCGACAGATGTTTTTC. This encodes CACDTLLGDTSSWDTRQMFF.

This clone is labeled as large (0.1 to 1%). Other nucleotide sequences in the sample specify the same CDR3. The rearrangement joins TRDV2 to TRDJ1; 8 nucleotides match TRDD3. V trimming: 3 bases; J trimming: 3 bases; junction bases outside the gene matches: 20. Germline assignment: CDR1 GEAIGNYY and CDR2 EKD. The CDR3 has 19 residues. CDR3 amino acids: CACDGLSGGHTPAADKLIF. In nucleotides, the CDR3 is TGTGCCTGTGACGGACTCTCTGGGGGACACACCCCCGCTGCCGATAAACTCATCTTT.

Points on this clone: The amino acid sequence in TCRdb belongs to a much larger clone and departs from this DNA's translation at residue 7, likely a sequencing read error; the sequence shown is translated from the DNA. The rearrangement links TRDV2 to TRDJ3, with 7 positions matching TRDD3. The V gene's germline CDR1 is GEAIGNYY and CDR2 EKD. With V trimmed by 0 bases and J by 2 bases, 12 bases remained unmatched. The CDR3 consists of 20 residues. CDR3 sequence (DNA): TGTGCCTGTGACACCGCGGCTGGGGGTCCCGTAACCTGGGACACCCGACAGATGTTTTTC. Residues: CACDTAAGGPVTWDTRQMFF.

Points on this clone: This likely came from a read error, as a far larger clone is one base away. The limits of the CDR3 on the DNA are not certain, so only TCRdb's listed CDR3 is given. The same CDR3 also results from other DNA sequences found in this sample. The chain couples TRAV29/DV5 to TRDJ1; the table calls TRDD3, which could not be checked here. The CDR3 adds up to 26 amino acids, both ends counted. Germline lookup yields CDR1 NSMFDY and CDR2 ISSIKDK. The CDR3 region is CSVLLCSKTSSPPTGVQLGDTDKLIF.

The V and J genes are TRDV2 and TRDJ1, with 12 nucleotides matching TRDD3. There are 17 residues in the CDR3. Germline V gene data show CDR1 as GEAIGNYY and CDR2 as EKD. Trimming at V came to 0 bases and at J to 5 bases, leaving 9 bases not matched to a gene. CDR3 nucleotide sequence: TGTGCCTGTGACACCGTGAGGCTGGGGGATACGCGGGATAAACTCATCTTT. Translation: CACDTVRLGDTRDKLIF.

Only a few counts were recorded for this clone. A far bigger clonotype differs at one base, so this is likely a read error. The sample holds other DNA sequences that translate to the same CDR3. The rearrangement links TRDV2 to TRDJ3; 8 positions agree with TRDD3. V lost 0 bases and J lost 0; bases outside the gene matches: 3. This CDR3 is 18 amino acids long. Germline assignment: CDR1 GEAIGNYY and CDR2 EKD. CDR3: CACDTAGGYSWDTRQMFF. Here the CDR3 DNA reads TGTGCCTGTGACACCGCCGGGGGATACTCCTGGGACACCCGACAGATGTTTTTC.

This clone turned up a few times. The protein given by TCRdb reflects a much larger clone and differs at residue 6 from this DNA's translation, likely from a read error; the protein shown is the DNA's translation. The V gene is TRDV2, the J gene TRDJ1; 13 bases match TRDD3. Germline loops: CDR1 GEAIGNYY, CDR2 EKD. V shed 2 bases, J shed 2 bases, and the junction held 10 bases outside the gene matches. The CDR3 sequence is 18 residues long. CDR3 region: CACDIPLGDTRGTDKLIF. Written as DNA, the CDR3 is TGTGCCTGTGACATTCCACTGGGGGATACGCGGGGGACCGATAAACTCATCTTT.

With regard to this clone: The amino acid sequence in TCRdb belongs to a much larger clone and departs from this DNA's translation at residue 13, likely a sequencing read error; the sequence shown is translated from the DNA. The chain has TRDV1 and TRDJ1, with TRDD3 identical over 7 bases. Trimming at V came to 0 bases and at J to 9 bases, leaving 28 bases not matched to a gene. This CDR3 contains 21 residues. Germline V gene lookup returns CDR1 TSWWSYY and CDR2 QGS. The CDR3 sequence is CALGELEATRTGEYAKSQLIF. In nucleotides, the CDR3 is TGTGCTCTTGGGGAACTAGAAGCGACCCGTACTGGGGAATACGCAAAAAGTCAACTCATCTTT.

This clone was seen more than once but under ten times. Only one base separates this from a far larger clonotype, so it likely reflects a read error. Other nucleotide sequences in the sample specify the same CDR3. The chain is built from TRDV2 and TRDJ1, with 11 positions matching TRDD3. The CDR3 sequence is 19 residues long. Germline V lookup: CDR1 GEAIGNYY, CDR2 EKD. After removal of 0 bases from V and 5 bases from J, the junction contained 16 bases not matched to a gene. The chain's CDR3 is CACDTPTWGIPVSVDKLIF. The CDR3 region has the DNA TGTGCCTGTGACACCCCCACCTGGGGGATACCCGTTAGTGTTGATAAACTCATCTTT.

By share, this clone ranks as large. Different DNA sequences within this sample yield the same CDR3. The chain is built from TRDV1 and TRDJ1, with TRDD3 matching 10 bases. Germline CDR1 TSWWSYY, CDR2 QGS. CDR3 length: 19 amino acids. J was trimmed by 2 bases and V by 0 bases; bases with no gene match: 12. The DNA for the CDR3 is TGTGCTCTTGGGGAACTACCCGAACTGGGGGATGATGAGACCGATAAACTCATCTTT. It encodes CALGELPELGDDETDKLIF.

This clone appeared a few times. The protein held in TCRdb is that of a much larger clone and does not match this DNA's translation at residue 5, likely because of a read error; the protein shown is translated from the DNA. The V gene is TRDV3, the J gene TRDJ1; D possibly corresponds to TRDD3 (5 bases). This CDR3 has 17 residues. In germline, CDR1 is TVYSNPD, CDR2 GDNSRS (reference sequence). V was shortened by 2 bases and J by 0 bases, with 22 bases between the two germline ends. The CDR3 DNA sequence: TGTGCCTTTCATCGAGTGGATATCTGGGATCACACCGATAAACTCATCTTT. This codes for CAFHRVDIWDHTDKLIF.

Points on this clone: One junction end does not reproduce the germline sequence, and a read error may be involved. The chain uses TRDV1 and TRDJ1, with D perhaps matching TRDD3 (5 bases). There are 9 residues in the CDR3. Germline CDR1 reads TSWWSYY; CDR2 reads QGS. The CDR3: CAGGDKLIF. The CDR3 DNA follows: TGCGCCGGGGGCGATAAACTCATCTTT.

About this clone: A far larger clone is a single base away, which makes a read error likely. Different DNA sequences within this sample yield the same CDR3. This chain joins TRDV3 and TRDJ1, with D possibly matching TRDD3 (6 bases). Trimming removed 2 bases at V and 0 bases at J, with 40 bases between. The germline gives CDR1 TVYSNPD, CDR2 GDNSRS (reference sequence). This CDR3 spans 23 amino acids. The CDR3 DNA is TGTGCCTTTCCCACGTTAAAGGTTCGGGTGTGGGCAGGGGGAAGGCAAGACACCGATAAACTCATCTTT. It is translated as CAFPTLKVRVWAGGRQDTDKLIF.

By share, this clone ranks as large. The J gene is TRDJ1, the V gene TRDV2, with D tentatively TRDD3 (5 bases). The CDR3 has 16 residues. Germline CDR1 GEAIGNYY, CDR2 EKD. Between the trimmed V and J ends, which lost 1 base and 3 bases, there was a span of 17 bases. The CDR3 coding sequence is TGTGCCTGTGACACGCTCGAGCTAAGGGGACCCGATAAACTCATCTTT. This gives the protein CACDTLELRGPDKLIF.

This clone was counted between two and nine times. A single base is all that separates this from a far larger clone, so a read error is likely. The identical CDR3 is also encoded by other nucleotide sequences in the sample. The V gene is TRDV2, the J gene TRDJ1; 9 positions match TRDD3. The CDR3 totals 14 residues. CDR1 and CDR2 from the germline V gene are GEAIGNYY and EKD. The CDR3 DNA reads as TGTGCCTGTGACAGCCTGGGGGATGCCGACAAACTCATCTTT. Translated: CACDSLGDADKLIF.

Notes on this clone: A read error likely explains why the TCRdb protein, taken from a much larger clone, differs from this DNA's translation at residue 11; the protein shown is translated from the DNA. This chain links TRDV2 with TRDJ1; D is unclear. This CDR3 is built from 14 residues. The germline CDR1 and CDR2 sequences are GEAIGNYY and EKD. The CDR3 region has the DNA TGTGCCTGTGACGAAAAACTCTCCACCGATGAACTCATCTTT. Translating it yields CACDEKLSTDELIF.

This clone has just a few counts. The TCRdb protein, from a much larger clone, departs from this DNA's translation at residue 11, likely by read error; the protein shown derives from the DNA. The chain carries TRDV2 and TRDJ1, with D perhaps matching TRDD1 or TRDD3 (5 bases each). The CDR3 has 17 residues. CDR1 GEAIGNYY and CDR2 EKD come from the germline V gene. The V end was cut by 0 bases, the J end by 0 bases, with 16 bases between. The CDR3 spells CACDTVEAGKYTDKLIF. The CDR3 region has the DNA TGTGCCTGTGACACCGTAGAGGCTGGGAAATACACCGATAAACTCATCTTT.